The 14 T cell receptor beta chains listed next were all sequenced from one sample in a study of tumor-infiltrating lymphocytes in primary liver carcinoma. For blood RNA, unsorted whole blood served as the source, and germline DNA was extracted too. Researchers generated TCR beta cDNA from around 510 ng of total RNA, relying on a constant-region primer. Modified slightly, ARM-PCR produced TCR beta libraries over three nested multiplex PCR rounds. Each of the first two PCR rounds ran approximately 11 cycles with TRBV1-TRBV30 forward and C-beta reverse primers. Each CDR3 protein is one row after TCRdb ran MiXCR on the multiplex PCR reads. The sample has almost 200,000 distinct CDR3 sequences; less than 75% are singletons. The sample comprised peripheral blood. These TCRs come from a woman aged 60 to 75 with primary liver carcinoma and hepatitis B virus infection.

This clonotype was counted between two and nine times. The chain recombines TRBV5-1 with TRBJ1-3; D is unresolved. V lost 4 bases to trimming and J lost 4 bases, with 15 bases between them. The CDR3 runs 15 residues. The germline V gene encodes CDR1 SGHRS and CDR2 YFSETQ. CDR3 amino acids: CASSLTNSRGNTIYF. The CDR3 DNA sequence: TGCGCCAGCAGCCTAACCAACAGTAGGGGAAACACCATATATTTT.

This clonotype was seen repeatedly, ten times or more. The CDR3 DNA is TGTGCCAGCTCCGCAGGAGGACCCTACGAGCAGTACTTC. Translated: CASSAGGPYEQYF. The chain carries TRBV6-5 and TRBJ2-7, with D maybe TRBD2 (5 bases). V lost 8 bases to trimming and J lost 2 bases, with 13 bases between them. Germline V lookup: CDR1 MNHEY, CDR2 SVGAGI. The CDR3 has 13 residues.

A remark on this clonotype: A much bigger clone sits one base away, suggesting this may be a read error. This rearrangement joins TRBV6-5 to TRBJ1-1; D call uncertain. The germline gives CDR1 MNHEY, CDR2 SVGAGI. The CDR3 spans 11 residues. The CDR3 loop reads CASEGSTGAFF. As DNA, the CDR3 is TGTGCCAGCGAAGGGAGCACTGGAGCTTTCTTT.

On this clonotype itself: Being one base from a much bigger clone, this may be a read error. The rearrangement links TRBV10-2 to TRBJ2-7; TRBD2 aligns across 8 bases. This CDR3 contains 14 residues. Germline V gene data show CDR1 as WSHSY and CDR2 as SAAADI. The CDR3 nucleotides read TGCGCCAGCAGTCTGGGGACTAGGGACTACGAGCAGCACTTC. This translates into CASSLGTRDYEQHF.

The table lists this clonotype with a count of one. At one end, the junction sequence differs from germline, possibly due to a read error. V gene TRBV11-3 combines with J gene TRBJ1-4; 7 bases align to TRBD1. CDR1 is SGHNT, CDR2 YENEEA, per germline. The CDR3 loop spans 16 amino acids. CDR3: CACSLGLTGNNEKLFF. The CDR3 region has the DNA TGCGCATGCAGCTTAGGTCTGACAGGGAACAATGAAAAACTGTTTTTT.

The chain combines TRBV19 with TRBJ2-2; 7 bases map to TRBD2. The CDR3 has 17 amino acids. Trimming at V came to 5 bases and at J to 5 bases, leaving 14 bases not matched to a gene. Germline-derived CDR1 and CDR2 are LNHDA and SQIVND (reference sequence). The CDR3 DNA sequence: TGTGCCAGTAGTCCAGAATGGACTAGTCTTAGGACCGGGGAGCTGTTTTTT. Translation gives CASSPEWTSLRTGELFF.

About this clonotype: The junction departs from the called germline gene at one end, perhaps through a read error. The J gene is TRBJ2-3, the V gene TRBV6-5, with D perhaps matching TRBD2 (5 bases). Germline V gives CDR1 MNHEY, CDR2 SVGAGI. This CDR3 has 14 amino acids. The CDR3 here is CDYIRLSGSDTQYF. The CDR3 nucleotides are TGTGACTACATCAGATTATCGGGGTCAGATACCCAGTATTTT.

For this clonotype: Being one base from a much bigger clone, this may be a read error. V gene TRBV4-1 combines with J gene TRBJ1-1; D gene unclear. The ends were cut back, 0 bases at V and 8 bases at J, with 16 bases in the middle. This CDR3 is 15 amino acids long. Germline V gives CDR1 MGHRA, CDR2 YSYEKL. This chain's CDR3 is CASSQDGFVGIEAFF. The DNA for the CDR3 is TGCGCCAGCAGCCAAGATGGATTTGTGGGGATCGAAGCTTTCTTT.

Note on this clonotype: A read error may produce the germline difference seen at one junction end. V and J are TRBV7-8 and TRBJ1-1; D ambiguous. The V gene's germline CDR1 is SGHVS and CDR2 FQNEAQ. The CDR3 sequence is 14 residues long. CDR3 loop: CASSLHETYPEAFF. The CDR3, as DNA: TGTGCTAGCAGCTTACACGAAACATACCCTGAAGCTTTCTTT. Looking up the rest from reference TRBV7-8 and TRBJ1-1 gives the full variable domain: GAGVSQSPRYKVAKRGQDVALRCDPISGHVSLFWYQQALGQGPEFLTYFQNEAQLDKSGLPSDRFFAERPEGSVSTLKIQRTQQEDSAVYLCASSLHETYPEAFFGQGTRLTVV.

At least ten counts were recorded for this clonotype. The rearrangement links TRBV6-5 to TRBJ2-7, with a tentative D call TRBD2 (6 bases). Germline CDR1 MNHEY, CDR2 SVGAGI. Trimming took off 2 bases at V and 2 bases at J, with 13 bases between the two ends. The CDR3 spans 15 residues. CDR3 loop: CASSYGISGPYEQYF. The CDR3 DNA reads as TGTGCCAGCAGTTACGGTATTAGCGGACCCTACGAGCAGTACTTC.

A word on this clonotype: One end of the junction is discordant with germline, which a read error may explain. The chain employs TRBV11-2 and TRBJ2-7; no firm D call. From germline, CDR1 is SGHAT and CDR2 FQNNGV. The CDR3 covers 15 residues. The CDR3 loop reads CTSSLEWWQVHEQYF. CDR3 nucleotides: TGTACCAGCAGCTTAGAATGGTGGCAGGTTCACGAGCAGTACTTC.

Note on this clonotype: At one boundary the junction diverges from the germline segment, which might be a read error. CDR3 amino acids: CASSEARGTPGLRRYNEQFF. For the CDR3, the DNA is TGCGCCAGCAGTGAAGCGCGGGGGACCCCAGGTCTTAGACGGTACAATGAGCAGTTCTTC. The chain links TRBV6-1 to TRBJ2-1, with 7 bases lining up with TRBD2. Germline V lookup: CDR1 MNHNS, CDR2 SASEGT. CDR3 length: 20 residues.

J is TRBJ2-7 and V is TRBV5-1; D might be TRBD1 (5 bases). The germline V gene encodes CDR1 SGHRS and CDR2 YFSETQ. The CDR3 has 15 residues. V lost 4 bases, J lost 0 bases, and 14 bases lay in between. CDR3 nucleotide sequence: TGCGCCAGCAGCCTCCAGGGCCTTAGCTCCTACGAGCAGTACTTC. It specifies CASSLQGLSSYEQYF.

A remark on this clonotype: Given a much more abundant clone one base away, this may be a read error. This rearrangement joins TRBV4-1 to TRBJ1-5; D is undetermined. CDR1 and CDR2 (germline): MGHRA, YSYEKL. CDR3 length equals 15 residues. In DNA, the CDR3 is TGCGCCACCAGCCAAGTGGGTCATAGCAATCAGCCCCAGCATTTT. Residues: CATSQVGHSNQPQHF.